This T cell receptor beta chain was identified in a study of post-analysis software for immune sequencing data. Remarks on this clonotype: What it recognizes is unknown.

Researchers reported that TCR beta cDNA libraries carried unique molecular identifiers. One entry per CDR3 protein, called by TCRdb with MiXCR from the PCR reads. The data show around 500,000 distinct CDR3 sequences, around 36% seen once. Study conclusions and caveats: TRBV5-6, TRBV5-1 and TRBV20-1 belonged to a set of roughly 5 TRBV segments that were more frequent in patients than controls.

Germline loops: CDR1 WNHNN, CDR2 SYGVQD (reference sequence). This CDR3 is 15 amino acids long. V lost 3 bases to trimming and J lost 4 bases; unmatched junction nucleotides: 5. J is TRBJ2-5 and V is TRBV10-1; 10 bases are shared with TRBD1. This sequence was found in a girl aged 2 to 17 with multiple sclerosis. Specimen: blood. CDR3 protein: CASSDDRGLGETQYF. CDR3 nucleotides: TGCGCCAGCAGTGATGACAGGGGGCTGGGAGAGACCCAGTACTTC.